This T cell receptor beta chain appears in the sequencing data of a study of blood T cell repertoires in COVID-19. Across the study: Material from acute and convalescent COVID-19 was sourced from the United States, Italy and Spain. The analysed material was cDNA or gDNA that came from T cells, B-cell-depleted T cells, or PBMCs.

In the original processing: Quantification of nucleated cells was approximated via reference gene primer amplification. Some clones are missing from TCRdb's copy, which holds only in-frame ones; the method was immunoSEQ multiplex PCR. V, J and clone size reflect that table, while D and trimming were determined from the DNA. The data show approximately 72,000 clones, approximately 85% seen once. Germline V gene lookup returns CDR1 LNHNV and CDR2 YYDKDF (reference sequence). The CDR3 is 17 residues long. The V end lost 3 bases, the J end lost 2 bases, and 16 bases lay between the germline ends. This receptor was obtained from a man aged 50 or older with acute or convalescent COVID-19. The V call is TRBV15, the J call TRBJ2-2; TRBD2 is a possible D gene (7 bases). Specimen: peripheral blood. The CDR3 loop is CATSRNGGGENTGELFF. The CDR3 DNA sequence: TGTGCCACCAGCAGGAATGGGGGGGGCGAAAACACCGGGGAGCTGTTTTTT.